The 17 T cell receptor beta chains presented below share a single source sample, sequenced in a study of blood T cells in healthy people across ages. A second PCR, run for roughly 7 to 12 cycles, used a sample-barcoded 5' primer plus a J-beta primer mix. TCRdb independently ran MiXCR on the 5' RACE reads; one entry per CDR3 protein. The data show 800,000 to 950,000 distinct CDR3 sequences, roughly 50% seen once. The source material was blood. The source of these receptors is a young man in good health.

This clonotype was detected a few times. The gene calls are TRBV7-9 and TRBJ1-2; no firm D call. Germline CDR1 reads SEHNR; CDR2 reads FQNEAQ (reference sequence). The CDR3 contains 14 residues. Trimming shortened V by 1 base and J by 5 bases, and 11 bases separated the two germline ends. CDR3 sequence reads: CASSLGILGYGYTF. The DNA for the CDR3 is TGTGCCAGCAGCTTAGGAATCCTCGGGTATGGCTACACCTTC.

V usage is TRBV20-1 and J usage is TRBJ1-2; unclear D gene. V lost 3 bases to trimming and J lost 0 bases, with 11 bases between them. CDR3 size: 14 residues. Germline CDR1 is DFQATT and CDR2 is SNEGSKA (reference sequence). The chain's CDR3 is CSASFQAPNYGYTF. In nucleotides, the CDR3 is TGCAGTGCTAGTTTCCAGGCTCCTAACTATGGCTACACCTTC.

The chain joins TRBV5-6 to TRBJ2-7; D is unclear. Trimming removed 7 bases from V and 7 bases from J, with 18 bases in between. The length of the CDR3 is 13 residues. Per germline, CDR1 SGHDT and CDR2 YYEEEE. CDR3 in amino acids: CASLVVGSNEQYF. CDR3 nucleotides: TGTGCCAGCCTGGTGGTAGGGTCCAATGAGCAGTACTTC.

The chain recombines TRBV21-1 with TRBJ1-6. TRBV21-1 is tagged as a pseudogene. The CDR3 contains 15 residues. The CDR3, as DNA: TGTGCCAGCAGCAAAGAGGCGGGTAGGAATTCACCCCTCCACTTT. Amino acids: CASSKEAGRNSPLHF.

The gene calls are TRBV4-2 and TRBJ2-1; 7 bases are shared with TRBD2. Germline lookup yields CDR1 LGHNA and CDR2 YNFKEQ. There are 16 residues in the CDR3. Trimming cost V 1 base and J 4 bases; bases outside gene matches: 7. The CDR3 here is CASSQAEGGSYNEQFF. In DNA, the CDR3 is TGTGCCAGCAGCCAAGCCGAGGGAGGGTCATACAATGAGCAGTTCTTC.

There are a few counts of this clonotype. J is TRBJ1-1 and V is TRBV4-2; D unresolved. V gave up 0 bases and J gave up 0 bases, with 14 bases separating them. Germline V gene sequence: CDR1 LGHNA, CDR2 YNFKEQ. The CDR3 consists of 17 residues. The CDR3 DNA sequence: TGTGCCAGCAGCCAAGAAGTCACAGCTTACATGAACACTGAAGCTTTCTTT. Amino acid sequence: CASSQEVTAYMNTEAFF.

CDR3: CATSGWTLDNEQFF. The CDR3 bases are TGTGCCACCAGTGGCTGGACACTTGACAATGAGCAGTTCTTC. The rearrangement joins TRBV24-1 to TRBJ2-1; weak D call: TRBD1 (5 bases). Trimming cost V 5 bases and J 5 bases, with 12 bases left between them. The CDR3 loop spans 14 amino acids. Germline V gives CDR1 KGHDR, CDR2 SFDVKD.

The J gene is TRBJ2-1, the V gene TRBV27; 10 bases line up with TRBD1. V was pared by 6 bases and J by 9 bases, with 20 bases of the junction left unmatched. Per the germline V gene, CDR1 is MNHEY and CDR2 is SMNVEV (reference sequence). The CDR3 contains 18 residues. The chain's CDR3 is CASRHVSPRQGAQGEQFF. Written as DNA, the CDR3 is TGTGCCAGCAGACACGTCTCCCCGAGACAGGGGGCGCAGGGTGAGCAGTTCTTC.

The CDR3 bases are TGTGCCAGCAGTGATGGTGACACCGCTCCTTGGGGCTACACCTTC. Its protein product is CASSDGDTAPWGYTF. The chain is built from TRBV9 and TRBJ1-2; D remains ambiguous. V was clipped by 5 bases and J by 8 bases, with 22 bases between them. Per the germline V gene, CDR1 is SGDLS and CDR2 is YYNGEE. This CDR3 is 15 amino acids long.

The table lists this clonotype with a few counts. This rearrangement joins TRBV6-5 to TRBJ2-7, with 10 bases identical to TRBD1. The trim removed 4 bases at V and 4 bases at J, leaving 4 bases unmatched. The CDR3 has 14 residues. Germline CDR1 and CDR2: MNHEY and SVGAGI. Here the CDR3 DNA reads TGTGCCAGCAGTTTGACAGGGGGCAGGTACGAGCAGTACTTC. This encodes CASSLTGGRYEQYF.

This clonotype has only a few counts. CDR3 in amino acids: CASSFTQGGEQYF. In DNA, the CDR3 is TGTGCCAGCAGCTTCACGCAGGGGGGCGAGCAGTACTTC. V and J are TRBV13 and TRBJ2-7, with D possibly being TRBD1 (7 bases). V gave up 3 bases and J gave up 6 bases, with 12 bases separating them. CDR1 and CDR2 (germline): PRHDT, FYEKMQ (reference sequence). The CDR3 contains 13 residues.

V and J are TRBV29-1 and TRBJ2-1; 13 nucleotides match TRBD2. Per germline, CDR1 SQVTM and CDR2 ANQGSEA. V was clipped by 6 bases and J by 6 bases; unmatched bases: 8. This CDR3 has 15 amino acids. The CDR3 bases are TGCAGCGTCGCCGGGACTAGCGGGAACCTCAATGAGCAGTTCTTC. The encoded protein is CSVAGTSGNLNEQFF.

V usage is TRBV9 and J usage is TRBJ1-1; no clear D. V shed 3 bases and J shed 0 bases, with 12 bases lying between them. The CDR3 has 15 residues. Germline lookup yields CDR1 SGDLS and CDR2 YYNGEE. Here the CDR3 reads CASSGFTTMNTEAFF. CDR3 DNA sequence: TGTGCCAGCAGCGGATTCACCACAATGAACACTGAAGCTTTCTTT.

This clonotype occurred many times. This sequence joins TRBV27 and TRBJ1-2; D might be TRBD1 (5 bases). From germline, CDR1 is MNHEY and CDR2 SMNVEV (reference sequence). The V gene lost 3 bases and the J gene lost 4 bases, with 9 bases spanning the gap. This CDR3 has 13 amino acids. The CDR3 sequence is CASSLGPTYGYTF. As DNA, the CDR3 is TGTGCCAGCAGTTTGGGACCAACCTATGGCTACACCTTC.

With respect to this clonotype: The junction and the germline gene differ at one end; a read error may be behind it. This CDR3 is CSSSLEVSGYTF. The DNA of the CDR3 is TGTTCCAGCAGTTTGGAGGTGAGCGGCTACACCTTC. The chain employs TRBV12-3 or TRBV12-4 and TRBJ1-2, with D hard to call. The CDR3 loop spans 12 amino acids.

This clonotype was seen only a few times. The V call is TRBV6-5, the J call TRBJ2-7; D might be TRBD1 (5 bases). CDR3 length equals 11 residues. CDR1 and CDR2 from the germline V gene are MNHEY and SVGAGI. V was clipped by 8 bases and J by 5 bases, with 10 bases between them. For the CDR3, the DNA is TGTGCCAGCTACCAGGGTCACGAGCAGTACTTC. Its protein product is CASYQGHEQYF.

This clonotype was seen once. Possible read error: a much larger clone is one base away. CDR3 nucleotides: TGTGTCATCAGGGACCAAATGGGATCCGAGCAGTACTTC. Protein sequence: CVIRDQMGSEQYF. The chain recombines TRBV10-3 with TRBJ2-7; perhaps D is TRBD1 or TRBD2 (5 bases each). The CDR3 loop spans 13 amino acids. CDR1 is ENHRY, CDR2 SYGVKD, per germline.